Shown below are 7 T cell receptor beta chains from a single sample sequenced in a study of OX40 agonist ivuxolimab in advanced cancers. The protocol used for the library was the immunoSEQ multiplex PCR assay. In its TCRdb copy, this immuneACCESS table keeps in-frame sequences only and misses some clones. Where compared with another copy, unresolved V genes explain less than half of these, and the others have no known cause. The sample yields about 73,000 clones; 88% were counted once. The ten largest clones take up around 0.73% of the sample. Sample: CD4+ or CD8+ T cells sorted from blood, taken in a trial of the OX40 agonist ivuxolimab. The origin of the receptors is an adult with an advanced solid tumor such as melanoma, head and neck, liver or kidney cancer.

The CDR3 region has the DNA TGTGCCAGTAGTTTAAGCAGGGGGAACAACAATCAGCCCCAGCATTTT. Amino acids: CASSLSRGNNNQPQHF. The gene calls are TRBV19 and TRBJ1-5, with 7 nucleotides matching TRBD1. The CDR3 has 16 residues. The V gene's germline CDR1 is LNHDA and CDR2 SQIVND (reference sequence). The V gene end was trimmed by 5 bases and the J gene end by 3 bases; junction bases not matched to a gene: 10.

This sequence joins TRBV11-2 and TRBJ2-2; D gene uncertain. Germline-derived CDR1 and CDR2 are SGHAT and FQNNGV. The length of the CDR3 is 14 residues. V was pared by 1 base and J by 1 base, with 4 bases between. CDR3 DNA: TGTGCCAGCAGCTTAGGACAGAACACCGGGGAGCTGTTTTTT. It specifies CASSLGQNTGELFF.

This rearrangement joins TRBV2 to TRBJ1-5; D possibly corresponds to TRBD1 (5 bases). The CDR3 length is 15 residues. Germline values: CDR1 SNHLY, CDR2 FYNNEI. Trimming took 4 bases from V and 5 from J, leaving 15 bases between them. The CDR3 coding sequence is TGTGCCAGCAGTGCGGACACTGCCTCCGATCAGCCCCAGCATTTT. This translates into CASSADTASDQPQHF.

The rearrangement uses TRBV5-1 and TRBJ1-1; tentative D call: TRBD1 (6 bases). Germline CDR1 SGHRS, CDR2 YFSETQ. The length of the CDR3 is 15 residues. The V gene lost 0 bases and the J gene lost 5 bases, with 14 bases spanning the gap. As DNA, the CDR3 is TGCGCCAGCAGCTTGGAGTCACAGGGCCGGACTGAAGCTTTCTTT. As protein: CASSLESQGRTEAFF. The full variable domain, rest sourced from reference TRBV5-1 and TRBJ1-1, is KAGVTQTPRYLIKTRGQQVTLSCSPISGHRSVSWYQQTPGQGLQFLFEYFSETQRNKGNFPGRFSGRQFSNSRSEMNVSTLELGDSALYLCASSLESQGRTEAFFGQGTRLTVV.

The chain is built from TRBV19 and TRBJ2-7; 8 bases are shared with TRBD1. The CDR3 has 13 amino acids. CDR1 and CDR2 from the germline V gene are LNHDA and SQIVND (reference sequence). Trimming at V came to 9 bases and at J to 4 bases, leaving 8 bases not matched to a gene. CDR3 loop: CASAQGAFYEQYF. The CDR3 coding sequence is TGTGCCAGCGCTCAGGGGGCCTTTTACGAGCAGTACTTC. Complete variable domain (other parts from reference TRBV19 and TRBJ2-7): DGGITQSPKYLFRKEGQNVTLSCEQNLNHDAMYWYRQDPGQGLRLIYYSQIVNDFQKGDIAEGYSVSREKKESFPLTVTSAQKNPTAFYLCASAQGAFYEQYFGPGTRLTVT.

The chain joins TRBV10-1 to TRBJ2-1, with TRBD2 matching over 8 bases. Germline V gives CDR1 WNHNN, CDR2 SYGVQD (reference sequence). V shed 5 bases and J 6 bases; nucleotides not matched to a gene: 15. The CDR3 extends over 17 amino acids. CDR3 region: CASSPLRISGGRNEQFF. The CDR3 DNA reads TGCGCCAGCAGTCCTCTCCGAATCAGCGGGGGCCGCAATGAGCAGTTCTTC.

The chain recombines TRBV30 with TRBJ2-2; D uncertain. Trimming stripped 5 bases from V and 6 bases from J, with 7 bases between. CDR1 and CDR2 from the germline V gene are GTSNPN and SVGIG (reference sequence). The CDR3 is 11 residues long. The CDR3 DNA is TGTGCCTGGCGTAACGCCGGGGAGCTGTTTTTT. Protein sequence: CAWRNAGELFF.